Listed below are T cell receptor beta chains from one sample, sequenced in a study of T cells in Graves' hyperthyroidism and ophthalmopathy. One entry per CDR3 protein, called by TCRdb with MiXCR from the multiplex PCR reads. The sample carries approximately 95,000 distinct CDR3 sequences, 35% to 45% recorded once. Sequenced sample: peripheral blood or thyroid tissue (not recorded which). All receptors come from a woman aged 25 to 45 with Graves' hyperthyroidism. Each CDR3 is given with its conserved first and last residue. D genes are given only for firm matches. A row's size may be missing; if present it is once, few, many or a size class.

d_call,v_call,clone_size,j_call,cdr3_length,cdr3_nt,cdr3_aa
NA,TRBV5-1,many,TRBJ1-5,13,TGCGCCAGCAGCTCGGGTTTCGGACAGCCCCAGCATTTT,CASSSGFGQPQHF
NA,TRBV7-3,NA,TRBJ2-6,16,TGTGCCAGCAGCAAAGACGGTTTCTCTGGGGCCAACGCCCTGACTTTC,CASSKDGFSGANALTF
TRBD1,TRBV10-1,many,TRBJ2-5,15,TGTGCCAGCAGTCGGGACAGGGGGCACCAAGAGACCCAGTACTTC,CASSRDRGHQETQYF
TRBD1,TRBV5-1,many,TRBJ2-7,14,TGCGCCAGCAGCGACCGGGACAGGGGCCACGAGCAGTACTTC,CASSDRDRGHEQYF
NA,TRBV7-6,NA,TRBJ1-6,14,TGTGCCAGCAGCCCGTCGGCTATTAATTCACCCCTCCACTTT,CASSPSAINSPLHF
TRBD1,TRBV24-1,once,TRBJ1-2,11,TGTGCCACTCAGGGGGCTGTTGGCTACACCTTC,CATQGAVGYTF
NA,TRBV6-5,many,TRBJ1-5,14,TGTGCCAGTAACCAGGGCTCCGTCATGAAGTCCCAGCATTTT,CASNQGSVMKSQHF
NA,TRBV29-1,NA,TRBJ1-2,10,TGCAGCGTAGACAGCTATGGCTACACCTTC,CSVDSYGYTF
TRBD2,TRBV7-3,NA,TRBJ2-7,20,TGTGCCGGCAGCCGCCGAGAGGCTAGCGGGGCCGAGGGCATCTCCTACGAGCAGTACTTC,CAGSRREASGAEGISYEQYF
NA,TRBV5-1,few,TRBJ2-1,13,TGTGCCAGCAGCTTATCAGGCATCGATGAGCAGTTCTTC,CASSLSGIDEQFF
NA,TRBV5-1,many,TRBJ2-3,14,TGCGCCAGCAGCCTCCGGACAGGCACAGATACGCAGTATTTT,CASSLRTGTDTQYF
NA,TRBV7-6,many,TRBJ1-2,15,TGTGCCAGACAGGACAGCAGAGGAGAAAACTATGGCTACACCTTC,CARQDSRGENYGYTF
NA,TRBV20-1,few,TRBJ2-5,14,TGCAGTGCGACAGGAGGGGCAGCCCAAGAGACCCAGTACTTC,CSATGGAAQETQYF
NA,TRBV5-6,many,TRBJ1-5,16,TGTGCCAGCAGGCTACCGCAGGCCTATAGCAATCAGCCCCAGCATTTT,CASRLPQAYSNQPQHF
NA,TRBV6-1,many,TRBJ2-5,13,TGTGCCAGCAGTGATAGGGGGTTAAAGACCCAGTACTTC,CASSDRGLKTQYF
NA,TRBV28,few,TRBJ1-1,14,TGTGCCAGCAGTCTTACGGGAGTTGGCACTGAAGCTTTCTTT,CASSLTGVGTEAFF
NA,TRBV20-1,NA,TRBJ1-6,16,TGCAGTGCGAGCGGACCGGAGGGCTCGGAGAATTCACCCCTCCACTTT,CSASGPEGSENSPLHF
TRBD2,TRBV7-2,few,TRBJ2-7,17,TGTGCCAGCAGCCGCCAGACCGGGACTAGCGGGACACGCGAGCAGTACTTC,CASSRQTGTSGTREQYF
NA,TRBV27,few,TRBJ1-5,15,TGTGCCAGCAGTTTATCGTGGGAGAGCAATCAGCCCCAGCATTTT,CASSLSWESNQPQHF
TRBD2,TRBV10-3,NA,TRBJ2-3,16,TGTGCCATCAGTGAGTCAAGCGGGGGGAGCACAGATACGCAGTATTTT,CAISESSGGSTDTQYF
NA,TRBV20-1,many,TRBJ2-3,14,TGCAGTGCTAGCCCCGGCTCAAAACGGGATACGCAGTATTTT,CSASPGSKRDTQYF
TRBD1,TRBV9,many,TRBJ2-7,14,TGTGCCAACAGCGTAGGACAGGTAACGGTTGAGCAGTACTTC,CANSVGQVTVEQYF
TRBD2,TRBV4-1,many,TRBJ2-7,16,TGCGCCAGCAGCCAAGAAAGACTAGCGGGAGACTACGAGCAGTACTTC,CASSQERLAGDYEQYF
NA,TRBV5-5,many,TRBJ1-2,14,TGTGCCAGCAGCCCAAATCGATTCGGCTATGGCTACACCTTC,CASSPNRFGYGYTF
NA,TRBV20-1,NA,TRBJ2-5,11,TGCAGTGGGGGGCACCAAGAGACCCAGTACTTC,CSGGHQETQYF
NA,TRBV7-2,many,TRBJ2-2,15,TGTGCCAGCAGCTTAGCGGGAGCCTTTGGTAGGGAGCTGTTTTTT,CASSLAGAFGRELFF
NA,TRBV20-1,many,TRBJ2-5,11,TGCAGTGCTAGACTAAAGGCCCCTCTGTACTTC,CSARLKAPLYF
TRBD2,TRBV7-2,NA,TRBJ2-5,13,TGTGCCAGCAGCCAAGGGACTAGCGGGACCCCGAGGTTC,CASSQGTSGTPRF
NA,TRBV30,few,TRBJ1-1,14,TGTGCCTGGAGTAGACAAAGGATAGTCCATGAAGCTTTCTTT,CAWSRQRIVHEAFF
TRBD2,TRBV7-8,NA,TRBJ2-7,16,TGTGCCAGCAGCCGAATGGCCGGGGGGGATTCTTACGAGCAGTACTTC,CASSRMAGGDSYEQYF
NA,TRBV5-1,many,TRBJ1-4,16,TGCGCCAGCAGCTATGGGAGTATCGACTGGGATGAAAAACTGTTTTTT,CASSYGSIDWDEKLFF
TRBD2,TRBV12-3/TRBV12-4,many,TRBJ2-2,14,TGTGCCCTCGGGACTAGCGGGGGCACCGGGGAGCTGTTTTTT,CALGTSGGTGELFF
TRBD1,TRBV13,NA,TRBJ2-5,14,TGTGCCAGCACCCTTAGGACAGGGCAAAAGACCCAGTACTTC,CASTLRTGQKTQYF
NA,TRBV15,medium-sized,TRBJ2-5,14,TGTGCCACCCATACCGGGTCTACCCAAGAGACCCAGTACTTC,CATHTGSTQETQYF
TRBD1,TRBV14,many,TRBJ2-7,15,TGTGCCAGCAGCCGGGACAGGGGGGGAGCCTACGAGCAGTACTTC,CASSRDRGGAYEQYF
TRBD1,TRBV10-3,many,TRBJ1-2,14,TGTGCCATCACCGATAGACAGGGATGGTACGGCTACACCTTC,CAITDRQGWYGYTF
NA,TRBV6-5,medium-sized,TRBJ1-1,14,TGTGCCAGCAGTTCCTGGGACCAACGAGGTGAAGCTTTCTTT,CASSSWDQRGEAFF
NA,TRBV5-1,many,TRBJ2-5,15,TGCGCCAGCAGCTTGTGGAACAGGCAAGAAGAGACCCAGTACTTC,CASSLWNRQEETQYF
TRBD1,TRBV5-8,many,TRBJ1-4,17,TGTGCCAGCAGCTGGCACGATGGGGGGACAGGGGATGAAAAACTGTTTTTT,CASSWHDGGTGDEKLFF
TRBD2,TRBV7-3,many,TRBJ2-5,17,TGTGCCAGCAGCTCCGGGACTAGCGGGAGCTTTCGGGAGACCCAGTACTTC,CASSSGTSGSFRETQYF
NA,TRBV20-1,NA,TRBJ1-6,17,TGCAGTGCTAGATCGCGAGTAGCAGTCCAAGGGAATTCACCCCTCCACTTT,CSARSRVAVQGNSPLHF
NA,TRBV7-3,NA,TRBJ1-1,14,TGTGCCAGCGGGGACGGGGCCAGAAACACTGAAGCTTTCTTT,CASGDGARNTEAFF
NA,TRBV7-9,many,TRBJ1-4,15,TGTGCCAGCAGCCTCCCTTCGGCGGGGAATGAAAAACTGTTTTTT,CASSLPSAGNEKLFF
NA,TRBV29-1,once,TRBJ2-5,13,TGCGGCGTTGAGAGGCTAGCCATAGAGACCCAGTACTTC,CGVERLAIETQYF
TRBD1,TRBV20-1,NA,TRBJ1-2,14,TGCAGTGCTAGATTTGCTACAGGGGGCCATGGCTACACCTTC,CSARFATGGHGYTF
NA,TRBV3-1,few,TRBJ1-6,13,TGTGCCAGCAGCCAGTCGGGAGGTTCACCCCTCCACTTT,CASSQSGGSPLHF
TRBD1,TRBV7-2,few,TRBJ1-5,15,TGTGCCAGCAGTTTCGGACAGGGTGGCAATCAGCCCCAGCATTTT,CASSFGQGGNQPQHF
NA,TRBV6-5,many,TRBJ1-6,13,TGTGCCAGCAGTTACTCTAGCGGGTCACCCCTCCACTTT,CASSYSSGSPLHF
NA,TRBV4-1,NA,TRBJ2-3,13,TGCGCCAGCAGCCAAGTTACGCTGGAGCCGCAGTATTTT,CASSQVTLEPQYF
NA,TRBV5-1,many,TRBJ1-2,14,TGCGCCAGCAGCCTTCTGGACCAGAACTATGGCTACACCTTC,CASSLLDQNYGYTF
NA,TRBV24-1,NA,TRBJ1-2,15,TGTGCCACCAGTGATTTTAGGGGTTTCAGCTATGGCTACACCTTC,CATSDFRGFSYGYTF
NA,TRBV11-3,many,TRBJ2-5,13,TGTGCCAGCAGCTTCGGGACACAAGAGACCCAGTACTTC,CASSFGTQETQYF
NA,TRBV6-2/TRBV6-3,NA,TRBJ2-6,15,TGTGCCAGCAGTTCCTCTCTCGACGGGGCCAACGTCCTGACTTTC,CASSSSLDGANVLTF
TRBD1,TRBV5-1,NA,TRBJ2-5,16,TGCGCCAGCAGCGCGGGACAGGGAAGAGGGCAAGAGACCCAGTACTTC,CASSAGQGRGQETQYF
NA,TRBV30,many,TRBJ2-7,11,TGTGCCTGGCAAAGTGCGGGAGAGCAGTACTTC,CAWQSAGEQYF
TRBD2,TRBV2,many,TRBJ2-2,16,TGTGCCAGCACTCGAGCGCTAGCGGGACACACCGGGGAGCTGTTTTTT,CASTRALAGHTGELFF
NA,TRBV7-9,many,TRBJ1-3,13,TGTGCCAGCAGCTTAACAAAGGCGAACACCATATATTTT,CASSLTKANTIYF